This TCR beta chain emerged from a study of OX40 agonist ivuxolimab in advanced cancers. Study-wide points: Determination of antigen specificity was not performed for the expanded peripheral T cells.

This CDR3 is built from 13 residues. Germline V gene lookup returns CDR1 SSHAT and CDR2 FNYEAQ (reference sequence). Concerning this clone itself: Its target is unknown. The germline gene is not matched at one end of the junction; a read error may be the cause.

Method: immunoSEQ multiplex PCR; TCRdb's copy keeps in-frame clones and lacks some. The top ten clones hold about 0.51% of a sample with approximately 70,000 clones, around 90% of them seen once. The sample consisted of CD4+ or CD8+ T cells sorted from blood, taken in a trial of the OX40 agonist ivuxolimab. The V and J genes are TRBV7-7 and TRBJ2-1; 7 bases fit TRBD2. The TCR originated in an adult with an advanced solid tumor such as melanoma, head and neck, liver or kidney cancer. The CDR3 nucleotides are TGTGCTAGCAGCTCCGACGGGGGGTTTGAGCAGTTCTTC. This translates into CASSSDGGFEQFF.